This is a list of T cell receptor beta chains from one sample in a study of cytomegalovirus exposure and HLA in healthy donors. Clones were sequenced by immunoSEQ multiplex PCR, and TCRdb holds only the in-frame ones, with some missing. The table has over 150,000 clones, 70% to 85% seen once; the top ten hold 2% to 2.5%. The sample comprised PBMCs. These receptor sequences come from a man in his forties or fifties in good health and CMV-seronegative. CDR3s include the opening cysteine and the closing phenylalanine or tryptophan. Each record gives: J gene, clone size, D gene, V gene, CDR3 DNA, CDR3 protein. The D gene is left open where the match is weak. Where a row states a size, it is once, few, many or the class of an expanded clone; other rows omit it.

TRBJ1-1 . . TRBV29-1 TGCAGCGTTGAAGGAGGGAACACTGAAGCTTTCTTT CSVEGGNTEAFF
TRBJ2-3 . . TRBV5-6 TGTGCCAGCAGCTTGATCTTTAGCCTAGCACCGACAGATACGCAGTATTTT CASSLIFSLAPTDTQYF
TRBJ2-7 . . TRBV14 TGTGCCAGCAGCCGGTCAAACGCAGGGTTTTACGAGCAGTACTTC CASSRSNAGFYEQYF
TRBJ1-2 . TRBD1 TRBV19 TGTGCCAGTAGTATGGATGGGACAGGGTATCGTTCTGGCTACACCTTC CASSMDGTGYRSGYTF
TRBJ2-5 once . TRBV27 TGTGCCAGCAGTCCCTGGGGGGGACATCGGGGCCAAGAGACCCAGTACTTC CASSPWGGHRGQETQYF
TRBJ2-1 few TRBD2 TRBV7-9 TGTGCCAGCAGCTTGGCGGGAGGGTACAATGAGCAGTTCTTC CASSLAGGYNEQFF
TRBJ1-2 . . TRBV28 TGTGCCAGCAGTTTAACGACACCTGCGTATGGCTACACCTTC CASSLTTPAYGYTF
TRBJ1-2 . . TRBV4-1 TGCGCCAGCAGCCAAGCGGGTGGCTACTATGGCTACACCTTC CASSQAGGYYGYTF
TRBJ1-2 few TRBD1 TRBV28 TGTGCCAGCAGTTCGACAGGGGTAAACTATGGCTACACCTTC CASSSTGVNYGYTF
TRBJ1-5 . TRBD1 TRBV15 TGTGCCACCAGCAGAGATCTAGACCCAGGGGGAAGCAATCAGCCCCAGCATTTT CATSRDLDPGGSNQPQHF
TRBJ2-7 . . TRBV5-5 TGTGCCAGCAGCTTGTGGTTAGGGGCCTACGAGCAGTACTTC CASSLWLGAYEQYF
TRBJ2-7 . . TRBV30 TGTGCCTGGGGCGAGGGCTACGAGCAGTACTTC CAWGEGYEQYF
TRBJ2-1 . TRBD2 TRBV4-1 TGCGCCAGCAGCCTCGGGACTAAGCAGTTCTTC CASSLGTKQFF
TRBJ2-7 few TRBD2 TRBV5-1 TGCGCCAGCAGCTTGGTGAGGGGACTACAGGACGAGCAGTACTTC CASSLVRGLQDEQYF
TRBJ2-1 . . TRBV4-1 TGCGCCAGCAGCTCGCTAGCGACAAGCTCCTACAATGAGCAGTTCTTC CASSSLATSSYNEQFF
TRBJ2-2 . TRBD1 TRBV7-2 TGTGCCAGCAGGGGGATCGGGACAGGGGGCACCGGGGAGCTGTTTTTT CASRGIGTGGTGELFF
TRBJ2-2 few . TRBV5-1 TGCGCCAGCAGCTTCGCCGACAGGAAAACCGGGGAGCTGTTTTTT CASSFADRKTGELFF
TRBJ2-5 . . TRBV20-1 TGCAGTGGCCGCCGGGAGACCCAGTACTTC CSGRRETQYF
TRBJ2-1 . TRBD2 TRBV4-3 TGCGCCAGCAGCCAAGGCCTAGCGGGGGCCGATCATTACAATGAGCAGTTCTTC CASSQGLAGADHYNEQFF
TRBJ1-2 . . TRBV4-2 TGTGCCAGCAGCCAATTCAGGTCTATGGATGGCTACACCTTC CASSQFRSMDGYTF
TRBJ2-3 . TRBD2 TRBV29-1 TGCAGCGCAGCAAGCGGGAGGGCAGATACGCAGTATTTT CSAASGRADTQYF
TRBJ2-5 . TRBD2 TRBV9 TGTGCCAGCAGCGTAGGACTAGCGGGAGGAGTCTCCCCTGGTAGAGAGACCCAGTACTTC CASSVGLAGGVSPGRETQYF
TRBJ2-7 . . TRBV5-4 TGTGCCAGCAGCTTGGCAGGGGGGAACGAGCAGTACTTC CASSLAGGNEQYF
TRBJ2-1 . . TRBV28 TGTGCCAGCAGCCCAGACGGGTGGAGTGAGCAGTTCTTC CASSPDGWSEQFF
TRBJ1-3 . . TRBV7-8 TGTGCCAGCAGTAAAATGGGGAGGCAGTTCTCTGGAAACACCATATATTTT CASSKMGRQFSGNTIYF
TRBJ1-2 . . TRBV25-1 TGTGCCAGCAGTTGGAGGCAGGGGTCCTATGGCTACACCTTC CASSWRQGSYGYTF
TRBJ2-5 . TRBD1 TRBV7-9 TGTGCCAGCAGCCCGTTGGGACAGGGGGAGACCCAGTACTTC CASSPLGQGETQYF
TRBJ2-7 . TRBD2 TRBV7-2 TGTGCCAGCAGCGTGATACTAGCGGGAGGCTCCTACGAGCAGTACTTC CASSVILAGGSYEQYF
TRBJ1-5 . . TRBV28 TGTGCCAGCAGACAGCTCAATCAGCCCCAGCATTTT CASRQLNQPQHF
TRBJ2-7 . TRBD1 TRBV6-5 TGTGCCAGCAGTTACGGGACAGGGGACGAGCAGTACTTC CASSYGTGDEQYF
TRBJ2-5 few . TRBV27 . CASSLSLRGQAPGLYF
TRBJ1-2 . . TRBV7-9 TGTGCCAGCAGCTGGTCCGGGGGGAAGAGTGGCTACACCTTC CASSWSGGKSGYTF
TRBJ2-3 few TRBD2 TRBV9 TGTGCCAGCAGCGTAGTTAGCGGGTTATACACAGATACGCAGTATTTT CASSVVSGLYTDTQYF
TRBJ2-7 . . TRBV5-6 TGTGCCAGCAGCTTTGGTGGGCTCTACGAGCAGTACTTC CASSFGGLYEQYF
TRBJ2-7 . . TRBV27 TGTGCCAGCAGTAAGACGAACCGGGACGAGCAGTACTTC CASSKTNRDEQYF
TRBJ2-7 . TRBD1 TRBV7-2 TGTGCCAGCAGCCTTCGGACAGGGGCCCCCTACGAGCAGTACTTC CASSLRTGAPYEQYF
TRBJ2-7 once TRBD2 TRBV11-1 TGTGCCAGCAGCCGAGATAGCGGGAGCGGATACGAGCAGTACTTC CASSRDSGSGYEQYF
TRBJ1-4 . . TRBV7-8 TGTGCCAGCAGCTTAGAATCCATGGGGGCTTGGGGTGAAAAACTGTTTTTT CASSLESMGAWGEKLFF
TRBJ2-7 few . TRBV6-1 TGTGCCAGCAGTGGACAGGTTTTCGGCTCCTACGAGCAGTACTTC CASSGQVFGSYEQYF
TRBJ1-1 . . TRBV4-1 TGCGCCAGCAGCCAAGAAGTAAGGGGTGTGAACACTGAAGCTTTCTTT CASSQEVRGVNTEAFF
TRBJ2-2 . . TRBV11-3 TGTGCCAGCAGCCCCGGGGTAAACACCGGGGAGCTGCTTTTT CASSPGVNTGELLF